This T cell receptor (beta chain) emerged from a study of cytomegalovirus exposure and HLA in healthy donors. The PCR was carried out with 60 Vbeta primers and 13 Jbeta primers. Measured with immunoSEQ multiplex PCR; TCRdb has only the in-frame clones, and not every one. The sample yields 130,000 to 150,000 clones, 64% seen once. Between the trimmed V and J ends, which lost 4 bases and 2 bases, there was a span of 9 bases. CDR1 is MGHDK, CDR2 SYGVNS, per germline. The CDR3 has 13 residues. This receptor was obtained from a woman aged 25 to 39 in good health and CMV-seropositive. The chain joins TRBV25-1 to TRBJ2-7, with D possibly TRBD2 on 6 matching bases. Sequenced input: PBMCs. CDR3 DNA: TGTGCCAGCAGTGGTCGGGAGCCCTACGAGCAGTACTTC. It specifies CASSGREPYEQYF.